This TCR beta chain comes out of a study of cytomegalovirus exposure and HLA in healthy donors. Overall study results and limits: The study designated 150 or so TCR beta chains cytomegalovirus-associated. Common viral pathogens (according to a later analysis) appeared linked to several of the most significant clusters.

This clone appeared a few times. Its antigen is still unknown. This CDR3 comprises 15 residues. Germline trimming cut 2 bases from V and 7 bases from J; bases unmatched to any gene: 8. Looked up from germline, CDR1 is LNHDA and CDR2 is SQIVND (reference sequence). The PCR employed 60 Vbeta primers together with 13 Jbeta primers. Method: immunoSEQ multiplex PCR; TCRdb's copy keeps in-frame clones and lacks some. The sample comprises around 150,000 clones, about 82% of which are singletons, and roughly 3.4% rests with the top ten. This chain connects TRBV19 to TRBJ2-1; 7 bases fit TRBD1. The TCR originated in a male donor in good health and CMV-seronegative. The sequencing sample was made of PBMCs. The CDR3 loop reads CASSIRQGLGNEQFF. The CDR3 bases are TGTGCCAGTAGTATACGACAGGGTCTGGGAAATGAGCAGTTCTTC.